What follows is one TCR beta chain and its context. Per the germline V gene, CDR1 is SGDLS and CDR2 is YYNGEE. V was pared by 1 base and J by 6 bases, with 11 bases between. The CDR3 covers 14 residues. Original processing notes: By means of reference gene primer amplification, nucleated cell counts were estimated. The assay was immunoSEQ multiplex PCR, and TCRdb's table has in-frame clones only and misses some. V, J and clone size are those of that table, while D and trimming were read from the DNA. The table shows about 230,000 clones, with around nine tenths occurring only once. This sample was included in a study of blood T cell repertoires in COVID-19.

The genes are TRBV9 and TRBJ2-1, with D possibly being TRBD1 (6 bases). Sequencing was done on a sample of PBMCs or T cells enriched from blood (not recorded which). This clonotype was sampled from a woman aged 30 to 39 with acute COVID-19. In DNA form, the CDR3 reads TGTGCCAGCAGCGTACTAGACAGGCCCAATGAGCAGTTCTTC. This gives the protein CASSVLDRPNEQFF.